This TCR beta chain appears in the sequencing data of a study of STAT5B mutations in CD4+ large granular lymphocyte leukemia. Overall study findings and caveats: TRBV06-family usage was enriched in top patient clones (8/27) versus controls (2/35). Main leukemic clonotypes were patient-specific, but more than 20% appeared at low frequency elsewhere.

Buffy coats from healthy blood donors served as controls. Sequencing was at survey level. Repertoires were generated with immunoSEQ multiplex PCR, while TCRdb's copy carries only in-frame clones and drops some. Of more than 30,000 clones listed, less than 70% are singletons. With regard to this clone: Its antigen is as yet unknown.

Germline-derived CDR1 and CDR2 are SQVTM and ANQGSEA. V lost 7 bases to trimming and J lost 2 bases; unmatched junction nucleotides: 8. The CDR3 has 14 amino acids. The V call is TRBV29-1, the J call TRBJ2-5, with 9 bases fitting TRBD1. Sequencing was performed on CD4+ T cells from blood buffy coats. This TCR came from a human donor in good health. CDR3 sequence reads: CSALRDRVQETQYF. CDR3 nucleotides: TGCAGCGCCCTTCGGGACAGGGTACAAGAGACCCAGTACTTC.